This T cell receptor beta chain stems from a study of blood T cell repertoires in COVID-19. Study as a whole: The study drew acute and convalescent COVID-19 samples from the United States, Italy and Spain. T cells, B-cell-depleted T cells, or PBMCs provided the cDNA or gDNA that served as material.

TCRdb keeps only in-frame clones here, not all; method: immunoSEQ multiplex PCR. The sample contains 200,000 to 300,000 clones, 88% of which appear only once. Sequenced material: peripheral blood. The TCR comes from a human donor in a cohort sampled during active COVID-19.

The CDR3 DNA reads TGTGCCAGCAGTGAACGTCCGGGAAGCAATCAGCCCCAGCATTTT. This codes for CASSERPGSNQPQHF. The V call is TRBV2, the J call TRBJ1-5, with no clear D. The CDR3 totals 15 residues. Germline assignment: CDR1 SNHLY and CDR2 FYNNEI. V lost 2 bases and J 1 base, leaving 9 bases between the germline ends.